This T cell receptor (beta chain) was captured by sequencing in a study of shared clonotypes between healthy human individuals. Looking at the study overall: The study enrolled two women and a few men aged 18 to 49.

TCRdb keeps only in-frame clones here, not all; method: immunoSEQ multiplex PCR. Of 2 million to 2.5 million clones listed, 80% to 95% are singletons. The CDR3 covers 11 residues. From germline, CDR1 is GTSNPN and CDR2 SVGIG (reference sequence). V lost 3 bases and J 10 bases, leaving 12 bases between the germline ends. This TCR was recovered from a man between 18 and 35 years old in good health. Some clones in this sample may be carry-over from other donors' samples. Sequencing was carried out using naive CD4+ T cells from PBMCs. Subset defined: CD45RA+ positively selected. The chain combines TRBV30 with TRBJ1-1; weak D call: TRBD1 (6 bases). The CDR3 loop reads CAWSGGGTAFF. In DNA, the CDR3 is TGTGCCTGGAGCGGAGGGGGGACAGCTTTCTTT.